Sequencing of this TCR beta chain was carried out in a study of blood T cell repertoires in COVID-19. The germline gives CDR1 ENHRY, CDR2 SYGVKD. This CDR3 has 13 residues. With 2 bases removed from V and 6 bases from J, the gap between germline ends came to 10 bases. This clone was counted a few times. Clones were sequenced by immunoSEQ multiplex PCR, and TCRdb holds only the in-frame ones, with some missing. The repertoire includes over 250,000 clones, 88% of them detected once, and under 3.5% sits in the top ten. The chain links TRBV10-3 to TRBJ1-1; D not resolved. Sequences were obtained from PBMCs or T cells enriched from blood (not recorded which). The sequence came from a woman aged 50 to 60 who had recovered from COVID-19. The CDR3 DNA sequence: TGTGCCATCAGTGAGCCGGGAAAGCCTGAAGCTTTCTTT. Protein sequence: CAISEPGKPEAFF.